This TCR beta chain was captured in a study of blood T cell repertoires in COVID-19. At the level of the study: Acute and convalescent COVID-19 samples came from the United States, Italy and Spain.

Patients in Seattle were enrolled during active infection, then followed longitudinally. Some clones are missing from TCRdb's copy, which holds only in-frame ones; the method was immunoSEQ multiplex PCR. The sample includes fewer than 200,000 clones, 80% to 95% of them seen just once. This receptor was obtained from a man aged 25-45 years with COVID-19, enrolled during active disease. Source material: peripheral blood.

CDR3 amino acids: CASSPGTIGSDGNTIYF. The CDR3 DNA is TGTGCCAGCTCCCCGGGAACGATCGGGTCGGATGGAAACACCATATATTTT. The rearrangement links TRBV7-8 to TRBJ1-3; no reliable D call. Per the germline V gene, CDR1 is SGHVS and CDR2 is FQNEAQ. V was clipped by 8 bases and J by 3 bases, with 23 bases between them. This CDR3 has 17 amino acids.